This T cell receptor (beta chain) stems from a study of cytomegalovirus exposure and HLA in healthy donors (TCRdb year 2017). About the investigation overall: In an earlier analysis of some 550 of the donors, 250 to 300 Gb of sequence data and just under 120 million unique TCR beta sequences from about 179 million T cells were reported. Donor age, sex, ethnicity and CMV serostatus were compiled together with the repertoire data. Approximately 300 gigabases of sequencing data and around 80 million unique TCR sequences made up an early release that covered 500 to 650 HLA-typed donors. Of the roughly 420 genotyped donors, approximately 80% were placed in the genetic ancestry cluster associated with self-reported Caucasian donors. A separate validation cohort of approximately 130 different subjects was used in addition to the 666-subject first cohort. To decide whether each TCR beta V gene segment behaved as functional or pseudogenic, an earlier analysis of approximately 620 of the donors relied on high-throughput TCR beta sequencing. Class I and class II HLA loci were covered by the typing at four-digit resolution. Across around 400 genotyped donors of the cohort, an average of 235,054 unique TCR beta nucleotide sequences per donor were sequenced, and 15% to 20% of those sequences were non-productive. The later analysis used no new phenotypic data to find candidate immune exposures, relying instead on TCR beta sequences and their occurrence across donors. About five DR-DQ haplotypes were treated as single units for association and clustering because of strong linkage in the cohort. Typing coverage differed by locus: A, B, C, DRB1 and DQB1 were typed in roughly 629-640 donors, DQA1 in approximately 520, DPA1 in 600 to 610, and DPB1 in roughly 470. To predict cytomegalovirus infection status, the study combined high-throughput TCR immunosequencing, statistical association of individual TCRs with disease status, and machine learning. The study was designed to test whether signatures of past pathogen exposure could be identified by cataloging public T cell receptors. The T cell repertoires of 666 subjects were profiled by immunosequencing and related to cytomegalovirus serostatus. All discovery cohort repertoires had been generated using a single sequencing platform. A later genetic analysis took genome-wide SNP genotypes for about 60% of the roughly 670 donors and used that subset as a discovery cohort. A later analysis re-analyzed previously published TCR beta repertoires from roughly 630 donors and added high-resolution HLA genotyping to study TCR occurrence patterns. General findings and caveats noted by the study authors: A later genetic analysis associated a missense DCLRE1C variant with V-gene and J-gene trimming of TCR beta chains, and an independent cohort replicated the association. For the cohort, immune exposure information was limited to CMV serostatus. According to a later analysis, most CMV-associated TCR beta chains appeared to be HLA-restricted, and the HLA associations seemed to be driven largely by CMV exposure. In a later analysis, several top co-occurrence clusters were reported to appear linked to parvovirus B19, influenza, CMV and Epstein-Barr virus. When HLA alleles, especially DR and DQ, strongly co-occurred, TCR associations were difficult to assign to individual alleles. Across donors, most TCR sequences were observed very rarely, whereas some public TCRs were present in many individuals. A later analysis associated 15,000 to 20,000 TCR beta sequences with specific HLA alleles at a false discovery rate of 0.05. A group of highly shared sequence variants was considered likely to be a technical artifact of the sequencing pipeline. Because some donors lacked HLA typing at each locus, the association tests relied only on the typed subset. It was suggested by the authors that the approach could potentially be generalized to other disease states and immunological phenotypes. In a later analysis, the rate of TCR association differed among HLA loci, with DRB1 alleles having the most associated TCRs and HLA-C alleles having the fewest. The earlier analysis of approximately 560 of the donors excluded roughly 17 rarely observed V segments, including chromosome 9 orphons, because counts were too low. A further reported finding was that TCR beta sequences accurately predicted the HLA-A and HLA-B alleles for most subjects in the first cohort. In an earlier analysis of some 550 of the donors, most TCR beta V segments were observed in productive rearrangements about 87% or about 30% of the time, broadly matching IMGT annotations. A total of about 180 TCR beta chains were listed by the study as associated with cytomegalovirus. Linkage disequilibrium might explain the correlated functional status among segregating V segments, but an unknown experimental factor could not be excluded. Compared with equally common non-associated chains, HLA-associated TCR beta chains in a later analysis were more clonally expanded and had lower generation probabilities. The cohort was sequenced for TCR beta chains only, and without alpha or paired-chain data the features that could be detected were limited. The presence/absence analyses assumed that sequencing depth was roughly uniform across donors, and that assumption may not be true. Because the 87-base-pair reads could not distinguish some IMGT-functional V segments, including TRBV6-2 and TRBV6-3, those segments were excluded. Compared with the roughly 670-donor mean, donors in an Asian-associated ancestry cluster had fewer N-insertions in productive TCRs, according to a later genetic analysis. Cytomegalovirus status was reported to be diagnosed by the classifier with high specificity and sensitivity in both the original and validation cohorts. In vitro tests confirmed that a few of the cytomegalovirus-associated TCR beta chains recognize cytomegalovirus antigens.

Library generation was performed with the immunoSEQ multiplex PCR assay. For the multiplex PCR, a mixture combining 60 forward primers for TCR Vbeta segments and 13 reverse primers for TCR Jbeta segments was used. Amplification of the CDR3 region of rearranged TCR beta genes was performed with a multiplex PCR assay on genomic DNA. The Illumina HiSeq System was used to sequence the amplified TCR beta libraries as 87-base-pair reads. The study's processing was this. In a later analysis, tens of millions of unique TCR beta chains were counted across the 666 repertoires, and roughly 11 million of these chains were shared by at least two donors. Raw reads were error-corrected and collapsed into unique sequences with a nearest-neighbor algorithm that merged closely related sequences to remove PCR and sequencing errors. To assign V, D and J gene segments, CDR3 sequences were aligned to IMGT reference sequences. For a sequence to be retained, at least a six-nucleotide match to both a V gene segment and a J gene segment was required. A rearrangement counted as productive if the CDR3 had no stop codons and remained in frame with V and J, and every other rearrangement counted as non-productive. Following IMGT convention, CDR3 was defined as the stretch from the second conserved V-encoded cysteine to the conserved J-encoded phenylalanine. The earlier analysis of about 640 of the donors excluded any sequence lacking an unambiguous match to a single V gene segment. In an earlier analysis of a few hundred of the donors, a V segment was called functional when productive rearrangements were above 56.7%, and segregating when the standard deviation between donors exceeded 5%. To diagnose cytomegalovirus status from the catalog of TCR beta chain sequences, a statistical classification framework was built. V and J gene assignment, in a later analysis, came from comparing TCR nucleotide sequences with IMGT/GENE-DB human TR gene sequences. In a later analysis, CDR3 sequences and most-parsimonious VDJ recombination scenarios were assigned using the TCRdist pipeline. A later analysis defined each TCR beta chain by its CDR3 amino acid sequence plus V-gene family, and excluded reads lacking a unique V-gene family. In a later analysis, 450 to 600 highly shared, low-generation-probability nucleotide sequences were removed to address suspected cross-contamination and a sequencing artifact. A later analysis calculated a clonal expansion index for each public chain from normalized within-repertoire ranks of inferred template counts. A later analysis computed generation probabilities with a VDJ recombination model fitted to out-of-frame rearrangements, and checked the results against IGoR. In a later analysis, hypergeometric tests were used to score TCR-TCR, TCR-HLA and TCR-CMV co-occurrence, with a repertoire-size bias correction applied to TCR pairs. False discovery rates were estimated in a later analysis by permuting HLA or CMV assignments 20 times. A later analysis grouped co-occurring TCRs with DBSCAN, adding TCRdist sequence similarity when clustering within HLA-allele-positive subsets. Repertoires with fewer than 30,000 or more than 120,000 public chains were left out of co-occurrence clustering, as were five repertoires with anomalous nucleotide sharing. This immuneACCESS table, as held by TCRdb, lists in-frame sequences with V and J called but not all clones. Of the missing ones, under half trace to an unresolved V gene in checked studies; the others have no known cause. Clone size and V and J calls were adopted from that table, with D and trimming inferred from the DNA. The sample yields about 140,000 clones; about three quarters were counted once. About 1.6% of the sample is held by the ten biggest clonotypes.

This clone was detected only a few times. Its antigen is not yet known. No clone much larger than this one lies a single base away; base qualities are absent. The cohort was made up of 666 healthy bone marrow donors. All cohort members were sampled while nominally healthy, although unrecorded immune exposures were likely present. The donor was CMV seronegative and was included in the group of a few hundred seronegative cohort members. Every donor gave a peripheral blood sample, and the peripheral blood mononuclear cells from that sample were used for TCR beta sequencing. Genomic DNA extraction from the blood cell samples was performed with the Qiagen DNeasy Blood Extraction Kit. Deletion took 1 base off V and 4 bases off J, with a span of 10 bases between the germline ends. From its cysteine to its phenylalanine, the CDR3 spans 15 amino acids. The DNA shown is the 45-base CDR3, in frame from base 1. CDR1 and CDR2, per the germline V gene (reference sequence), are SEHNR and FQNEAQ.

Sequenced: PBMCs. The TCR sequence derives from a female donor in good health and CMV-seronegative. The chain joins TRBV7-9 to TRBJ1-4; D gene: possibly TRBD1, on 5 matching bases. CDR3 protein: CASSLGGGLNEKLFF. The DNA sequence reads TGTGCCAGCAGCTTAGGGGGGGGACTTAATGAAAAACTGTTTTTT.